This T cell receptor beta chain comes out of a study of T cells in localized non-small cell lung cancer. The study's findings and limits: Tumor trailed uninvolved adjacent lung in T cell clonality, which peaked there.

As regards this clone: Antigen: not known.

Trimming pared 5 bases from V and 8 bases from J, leaving 12 bases between. The CDR3 runs to 12 residues. The germline CDR1 and CDR2 sequences are LNHDA and SQIVND (reference sequence). Clones were sequenced by immunoSEQ multiplex PCR, and TCRdb holds only the in-frame ones, with some missing. The sample holds 55,000 to 75,000 clones, more than 85% seen once. The TCR sequence derives from a man aged 35 to 69 with stage I lung adenocarcinoma. The rearrangement joins TRBV19 to TRBJ1-1; D remains ambiguous. The input for sequencing was peripheral blood, taken before any cancer treatment. CDR3 in DNA: TGTGCCAGTAGTCCCTCGATGGAAGAAGCTTTCTTT. Its protein is CASSPSMEEAFF.